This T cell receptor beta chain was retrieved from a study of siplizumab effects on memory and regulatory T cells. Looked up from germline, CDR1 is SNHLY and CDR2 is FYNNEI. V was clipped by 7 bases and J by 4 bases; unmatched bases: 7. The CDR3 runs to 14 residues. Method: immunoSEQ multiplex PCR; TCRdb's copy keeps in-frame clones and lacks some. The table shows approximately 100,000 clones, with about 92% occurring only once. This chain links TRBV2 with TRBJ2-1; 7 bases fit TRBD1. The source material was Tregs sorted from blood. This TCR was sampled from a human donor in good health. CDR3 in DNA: TGTGCCAGCACCCAGGACAGGACTTACAATGAGCAGTTCTTC. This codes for CASTQDRTYNEQFF.